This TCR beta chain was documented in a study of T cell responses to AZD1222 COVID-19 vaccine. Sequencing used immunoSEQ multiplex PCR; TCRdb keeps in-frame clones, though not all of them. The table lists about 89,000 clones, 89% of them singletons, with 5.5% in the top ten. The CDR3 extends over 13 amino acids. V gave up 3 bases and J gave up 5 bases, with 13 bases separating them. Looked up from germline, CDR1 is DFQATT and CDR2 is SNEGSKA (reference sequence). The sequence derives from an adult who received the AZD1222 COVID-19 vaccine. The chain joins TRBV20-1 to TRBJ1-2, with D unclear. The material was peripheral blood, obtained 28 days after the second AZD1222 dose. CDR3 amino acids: CSASATEIYGYTF. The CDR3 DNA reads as TGCAGTGCTAGTGCAACAGAAATTTATGGCTACACCTTC.